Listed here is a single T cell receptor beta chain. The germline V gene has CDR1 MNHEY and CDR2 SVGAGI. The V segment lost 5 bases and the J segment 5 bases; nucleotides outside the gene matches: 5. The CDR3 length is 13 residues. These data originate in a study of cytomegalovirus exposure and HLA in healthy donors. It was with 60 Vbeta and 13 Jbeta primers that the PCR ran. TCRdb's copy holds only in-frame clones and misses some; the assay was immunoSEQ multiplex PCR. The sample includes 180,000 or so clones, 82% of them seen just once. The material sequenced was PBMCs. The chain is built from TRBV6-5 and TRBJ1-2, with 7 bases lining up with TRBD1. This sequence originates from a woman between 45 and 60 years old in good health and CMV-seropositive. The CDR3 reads CASSRDRPYGYTF. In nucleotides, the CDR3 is TGTGCCAGCAGTCGGGACAGACCATATGGCTACACCTTC.